Sequencing of this T cell receptor (beta chain) was carried out in a study of T cells in Graves' hyperthyroidism and ophthalmopathy. General study points: Appearing also in blood were most of the thyroid clonotypes expanded above 0.001.

Comments on this clonotype: What it binds is unknown.

Trimming removed 5 bases from V and 7 bases from J, with 20 bases in between. The CDR3 sequence is 15 residues long. Germline V gives CDR1 ENHRY, CDR2 SYGVKD. Amplification targeted TCR beta CDR3 regions from RNA transcripts. The primer set for the first-round RT-PCR of the TCR CDR3 was HTBI. TCRdb reprocessed the multiplex PCR reads via MiXCR and lists one record per CDR3 protein. The sample shows nearly 750,000 distinct CDR3 sequences, about a third of them seen only once. This clonotype originated in a woman in her forties with Graves' hyperthyroidism. The rearrangement links TRBV10-3 to TRBJ1-1, with D unclear. Sequencing was performed on blood. For the CDR3, the DNA is TGTGCCATCAGTCGGACTAGCGGTACCGACAATGAAGCTTTCTTT. Translated, it gives CAISRTSGTDNEAFF.